This entry is about one T cell receptor (beta chain). This entry is derived from a study of Ad26.COV2.S vaccination and SARS-CoV-2 variants. Profiling relied on immunoSEQ multiplex PCR, and the TCRdb table lists in-frame clones only, not all of them. The sample contains about 420,000 clones, more than 75% of which appear only once. The treatment was: approximately 18 received Ad26.COV2.S at low or high dose, single or two shots; about 5 received placebo; per-sample allocation not given. All samples were drawn on day 63, counting from the first vaccine or placebo injection. Germline CDR1 is LNHDA and CDR2 is SQIVND (reference sequence). The CDR3 totals 14 residues. V lost 4 bases and J lost 8; bases outside the gene matches: 10.

The specimen was peripheral blood, collected in a trial of Ad26.COV2.S vaccine versus placebo. The receptor was derived from a person between 18 and 65 years old who received the Ad26.COV2.S COVID-19 vaccine or a placebo. The chain combines TRBV19 with TRBJ1-2, with 7 bases fitting TRBD1. The DNA for the CDR3 is TGTGCCAGTAGTACCCGAACAGGGGTCGGCGGCTACACCTTC. Protein product: CASSTRTGVGGYTF.